This T cell receptor (beta chain) comes out of a study of blood T cells in healthy people across ages. A sample-barcoded 5' primer and a J-beta primer mix were used in a second PCR of about 7 to 12 cycles. MiXCR was run by TCRdb on the 5' RACE reads, yielding one entry per CDR3 protein. The sample holds hundreds of thousands of distinct CDR3 sequences; about 30% are singletons and the top ten take approximately 14%. In its sample, this clonotype was seen many times. Germline CDR1 DFQATT, CDR2 SNEGSKA (reference sequence). The CDR3 is made up of 14 amino acids. J gave up 3 bases and V 2 bases, and 3 bases lay outside the gene matches.

The sequenced sample was blood. The sequence was collected from a woman older than 75 in good health. The chain employs TRBV20-1 and TRBJ2-7, with 11 bases that match TRBD2. CDR3 DNA sequence: TGCAGTGCTAGAAGACTAGCGGGAATCTACGAGCAGTACTTC. Translating it yields CSARRLAGIYEQYF.